A selection of T cell receptor beta chains follows, all from one sample in a study of T cell responses to AZD1222 COVID-19 vaccine. Some clones are missing from TCRdb's copy, which holds only in-frame ones; the method was immunoSEQ multiplex PCR. This table has more than 95,000 clones, about 91% appearing once. The sequenced sample was peripheral blood, obtained 28 days after the second AZD1222 dose. Receptors were obtained from an adult who received the AZD1222 COVID-19 vaccine. Both conserved end residues are part of each CDR3. Fields, in order: V gene, CDR3 length, CDR3 protein.

V: TRBV5-1
length: 15
CDR3: CASSLLTGGQETQYF

V: TRBV4-1
length: 17
CDR3: CASSQGQIISGANVLTF

V: TRBV7-2
length: 14
CDR3: CASSLAGTSYEQYF

V: TRBV5-1
length: 15
CDR3: CASSYRLAVSYEQYF

V: TRBV10-1
length: 13
CDR3: CASSLRGHYEQYF

V: TRBV11-3
length: 14
CDR3: CASSQTDASTEAFF

V: TRBV6-1
length: 15
CDR3: CASSDTGTPRWEQYF

V: TRBV7-3
length: 14
CDR3: CASSPWGSKETQYF

V: TRBV5-1
length: 16
CDR3: CASSTRRGAGSTEAFF

V: TRBV20-1
length: 11
CDR3: CSAGGKREQYF

V: TRBV5-8
length: 15
CDR3: CASSSWRGTYTEAFF

V: TRBV6-2/TRBV6-3
length: 12
CDR3: CASSQTDDGYTF

V: TRBV9
length: 15
CDR3: CASSADRGGNYGYTF

V: TRBV18
length: 11
CDR3: CASSPQETQYF

V: TRBV10-2
length: 15
CDR3: CASTETAFMNTEAFF

V: TRBV2
length: 13
CDR3: CASAARGLDTQYF

V: TRBV19
length: 14
CDR3: CASSTFSGRTKKFF

V: TRBV5-1
length: 15
CDR3: CASSLEARPSYEQYF

V: TRBV5-1
length: 14
CDR3: CASSLVQGETEAFF

V: TRBV11-2
length: 15
CDR3: CASSPRGLLNTEAFF

V: TRBV2
length: 16
CDR3: CASSSRWASGKNEQFF

V: TRBV3-1/TRBV3-2
length: 10
CDR3: CASGTDTQYF

V: TRBV12-3/TRBV12-4
length: 13
CDR3: CASSFQGIYGYTF

V: TRBV5-4
length: 12
CDR3: CASSSGLGEQYF

V: TRBV5-1
length: 16
CDR3: CASSSSVSANTGELFF

V: TRBV24-1
length: 15
CDR3: CATRSAQGYTDTQYF

V: TRBV6-1
length: 16
CDR3: CASSELGGTTNEKLFF

V: TRBV7-8
length: 12
CDR3: CASSRHSTEAFF

V: TRBV19
length: 13
CDR3: CASSTPGEDTQYF

V: TRBV11-3
length: 16
CDR3: CASSSPNGGTYNEQFF

V: TRBV29-1
length: 14
CDR3: CSVGWGRRSEKLFF

V: TRBV11-3
length: 15
CDR3: CASSSQAGSDNEQFF

V: TRBV7-2
length: 15
CDR3: CASSSHPQRAYEQYF

V: TRBV9
length: 15
CDR3: CASSSWTGGIYGYTF

V: TRBV19
length: 15
CDR3: CASSIAGTSAYEQYF

V: TRBV7-3
length: 17
CDR3: CASSPSPTGVGANVLTF

V: TRBV6-1
length: 16
CDR3: CASSELGRNSGNTIYF

V: TRBV6-4
length: 15
CDR3: CASSDSASDTGELFF

V: TRBV7-9
length: 15
CDR3: CASSHDSLAKNIQYF

V: TRBV7-4
length: 20
CDR3: CASSLGEWASGGDCTGELFF

V: TRBV23-1
length: 16
CDR3: CASSQLLKGADYGYTF

V: TRBV5-4
length: 14
CDR3: CASSLNPDRTEAFF

V: TRBV28
length: 13
CDR3: CASSFPPTGTQYF

V: TRBV6-5
length: 16
CDR3: CASSYLLSYATGELFF

V: TRBV27
length: 16
CDR3: CASSWSGQRFYNEQFF

V: TRBV3-1/TRBV3-2
length: 12
CDR3: CASSQAGADAFF

V: TRBV7-9
length: 15
CDR3: CASSQGVLRAYEQYF

V: TRBV12-3/TRBV12-4
length: 13
CDR3: CASSKTANTEAFF

V: TRBV5-4
length: 15
CDR3: CASSLSRDSNYGYTF

V: TRBV15
length: 14
CDR3: CATSRGREVYEQYF

V: TRBV5-4
length: 13
CDR3: CASSHPGVYEQYF

V: TRBV10-2
length: 13
CDR3: CASREGSSYEQYF